The present TCR beta chain was sequenced within a study of cytomegalovirus exposure and HLA in healthy donors (dated by TCRdb to about 2017). With regard to the full study: In an earlier analysis of about 560 of the donors, under 300 Gb of sequence data and about 110 million unique TCR beta sequences from about 190 million T cells were reported. An early release that covered about 640 HLA-typed donors contained 250 to 350 gigabases of sequencing data and 70 million to 100 million unique TCR sequences. Among the roughly 390 genotyped donors, around 81% belonged to the genetic ancestry cluster associated with self-reported Caucasian donors. The study aimed to test whether signatures of past pathogen exposure could be identified by cataloging public T cell receptors. The T cell repertoires of around 670 subjects were profiled by immunosequencing and related to cytomegalovirus serostatus. A separate validation cohort of roughly 110 different subjects was used in addition to the 666-subject first cohort. To predict cytomegalovirus infection status, the study combined high-throughput TCR immunosequencing, statistical association of individual TCRs with disease status, and machine learning. In a later analysis, previously published TCR beta repertoires from fewer than 750 donors were re-analyzed and high-resolution HLA genotyping was added so that TCR occurrence patterns could be studied. In the later analysis, no new phenotypic data were used to find candidate immune exposures; instead, reliance was placed on TCR beta sequences and their occurrence across donors. To decide whether each TCR beta V gene segment behaved as functional or pseudogenic, an earlier analysis of some 580 of the donors relied on high-throughput TCR beta sequencing. Alongside the repertoire data, information on donor age, sex, ethnicity and CMV serostatus was compiled. A later genetic analysis took genome-wide SNP genotypes for about 55% of the roughly 670 donors and used that subset as a discovery cohort. All discovery cohort repertoires had been generated using a single sequencing platform. Class I and class II HLA loci were covered by the typing at four-digit resolution. The number of donors typed differed by locus, with about 629-630 for A, B, C, DRB1 and DQB1, about 500 for DQA1, about 610 for DPA1, and over 400 for DPB1. A few DR-DQ haplotypes were treated as single units for association and clustering because of strong linkage in the cohort. On average, 235,054 unique TCR beta nucleotide sequences were sequenced per donor among a few hundred genotyped donors of the cohort, with roughly 20% of those sequences being non-productive. The full study reports these points: Compared with equally common non-associated chains, HLA-associated TCR beta chains in a later analysis were more clonally expanded and had lower generation probabilities. CMV serostatus was the only immune exposure information available for the cohort. Because counts were too low, some 17 rarely observed V segments, including chromosome 9 orphons, were left out of the earlier analysis of several hundred of the donors. Because HLA typing was missing for some donors at each locus, association tests included only the typed subset. In vitro tests confirmed that a few of the cytomegalovirus-associated TCR beta chains recognize cytomegalovirus antigens. In the study, approximately 150 TCR beta chains were listed as associated with cytomegalovirus. The 87-base-pair reads could not distinguish some IMGT-functional V segments, including TRBV6-2 and TRBV6-3, so those segments were excluded. Across donors, most TCR sequences were observed very rarely, whereas some public TCRs were present in many individuals. In a later genetic analysis, fewer N-insertions in productive TCRs were reported among donors in an Asian-associated ancestry cluster than the roughly 700-donor mean. A group of highly shared sequence variants was considered likely to be a technical artifact of the sequencing pipeline. Correlated functional status among segregating V segments might reflect linkage disequilibrium, but an unknown experimental factor could not be ruled out. In this cohort, only TCR beta chains were sequenced, and detectable features were limited by the absence of alpha or paired-chain data. A further reported finding was that TCR beta sequences accurately predicted the HLA-A and HLA-B alleles for most subjects in the first cohort. According to the authors, the approach could potentially be generalized to other disease states and immunological phenotypes. Roughly uniform sequencing depth across donors was assumed in presence/absence analyses, although this assumption may not hold. A later analysis found that TCR association rates varied across HLA loci, with DRB1 alleles showing the most associated TCRs and HLA-C alleles the fewest. An earlier analysis of approximately 500 of the donors showed that most TCR beta V segments appeared in productive rearrangements either about 87% or about 30% of the time, which broadly matched IMGT annotations. According to a later analysis, most CMV-associated TCR beta chains appeared to be HLA-restricted, and the HLA associations seemed to be driven largely by CMV exposure. In a later analysis, 16,951 TCR beta sequences were associated with specific HLA alleles at a false discovery rate of 0.05. According to a later analysis, parvovirus B19, influenza, CMV and Epstein-Barr virus appeared linked to several top co-occurrence clusters. An association between a missense DCLRE1C variant and V-gene and J-gene trimming of TCR beta chains was found in a later genetic analysis and replicated in an independent cohort. Assigning TCR associations to individual alleles was difficult when HLA alleles, especially DR and DQ, strongly co-occurred. The classifier was reported to diagnose cytomegalovirus status with high specificity and sensitivity in both the original and validation cohorts.

Library construction relied on the immunoSEQ multiplex PCR assay. A mixture of 60 forward primers for TCR Vbeta segments and 13 reverse primers for TCR Jbeta segments was used in the multiplex PCR. Amplification of the CDR3 region of rearranged TCR beta genes was performed with a multiplex PCR assay on genomic DNA. On the Illumina HiSeq System, the amplified TCR beta libraries were sequenced as 87-base-pair reads. The authors' analysis ran thus. In a later analysis, tens of millions of unique TCR beta chains were counted across the 500 to 850 repertoires, and roughly 11 million of these chains were shared by at least two donors. Raw reads were error-corrected and collapsed into unique sequences by a nearest-neighbor algorithm in which closely related sequences were merged to remove PCR and sequencing errors. Alignment of CDR3 sequences to IMGT reference sequences was used to assign V, D and J gene segments. For a sequence to be retained, a match of at least six nucleotides to both a V gene segment and a J gene segment was required. Rearrangements were called productive when the CDR3 lacked stop codons and stayed in frame with V and J; all others were non-productive. Following IMGT convention, CDR3 was defined as the stretch from the second conserved V-encoded cysteine up to the conserved J-encoded phenylalanine. Sequences without an unambiguous match to a single V gene segment were excluded from the earlier analysis of 450 to 650 of the donors. In an earlier analysis of around 600 of the donors, V segments were called functional above 56.7% productive rearrangements and were called segregating when the between-donor standard deviation exceeded 5%. To diagnose cytomegalovirus status from the catalog of TCR beta chain sequences, a statistical classification framework was built. In a later analysis, V and J genes were assigned by comparing TCR nucleotide sequences against IMGT/GENE-DB human TR gene sequences. A later analysis assigned CDR3 sequences and most-parsimonious VDJ recombination scenarios with the TCRdist pipeline. In a later analysis, each TCR beta chain was defined by its CDR3 amino acid sequence together with its V-gene family, and reads lacking a unique V-gene family were excluded. A later analysis removed 600 or so highly shared, low-generation-probability nucleotide sequences to deal with suspected cross-contamination and a sequencing artifact. A later analysis calculated a clonal expansion index for each public chain from normalized within-repertoire ranks of inferred template counts. In a later analysis, generation probabilities were computed with a VDJ recombination model fitted to out-of-frame rearrangements, and the resulting probabilities were checked against IGoR. In a later analysis, TCR-TCR, TCR-HLA and TCR-CMV co-occurrence was scored with hypergeometric tests, and a repertoire-size bias correction was applied to TCR pairs. A later analysis estimated false discovery rates by permuting HLA or CMV assignments 20 times. In a later analysis, co-occurring TCRs were grouped with DBSCAN, and TCRdist sequence similarity was added when clustering was performed within HLA-allele-positive subsets. Repertoires with fewer than 30,000 or more than 120,000 public chains, plus five repertoires with anomalous nucleotide sharing, were excluded from co-occurrence clustering. TCRdb carries this immuneACCESS record with in-frame sequences only. Its versions omit some clonotypes, under half of them owing to an unresolved V gene in the studies checked, with the rest unexplained. V and J calls and clone size are copied from that table; D and trimming were computed from the DNA. This sample holds 100,000 to 150,000 clones; 60% to 85% were observed only once. The top ten hold more than 1.1% of the sample.

The cohort consisted of approximately 690 healthy bone marrow donors. At the time of sampling, all cohort members were nominally healthy, though unrecorded immune exposures were likely present. The donor was CMV seronegative and was included in the group of around 320 seronegative cohort members. A peripheral blood sample was provided by each donor, and peripheral blood mononuclear cells were used for TCR beta sequencing. Genomic DNA was extracted from the blood cell samples with the Qiagen DNeasy Blood Extraction Kit. The germline V gene encodes CDR1 SNHLY and CDR2 FYNNEI. Trimming removed 7 bases from V and 3 bases from J, leaving 12 bases between the germline ends. Spanning cysteine to phenylalanine, the CDR3 consists of 13 amino acids. CDR3 DNA only is kept here, 39 bases in frame from base 1. A note on this clone: Its recognized antigen is unknown. One base away there is no much larger clone; base qualities are not given.

Recombination linked TRBV2 to TRBJ1-1; TRBD1 is a weak D gene call, 5 bases matching. This TCR derives from a woman in her thirties or forties in good health and CMV-seronegative. Material: PBMCs. The CDR3 region reads CASTSARDTEAFF. The DNA sequence is TGTGCCAGCACATCCGCCAGGGACACTGAAGCTTTCTTT.